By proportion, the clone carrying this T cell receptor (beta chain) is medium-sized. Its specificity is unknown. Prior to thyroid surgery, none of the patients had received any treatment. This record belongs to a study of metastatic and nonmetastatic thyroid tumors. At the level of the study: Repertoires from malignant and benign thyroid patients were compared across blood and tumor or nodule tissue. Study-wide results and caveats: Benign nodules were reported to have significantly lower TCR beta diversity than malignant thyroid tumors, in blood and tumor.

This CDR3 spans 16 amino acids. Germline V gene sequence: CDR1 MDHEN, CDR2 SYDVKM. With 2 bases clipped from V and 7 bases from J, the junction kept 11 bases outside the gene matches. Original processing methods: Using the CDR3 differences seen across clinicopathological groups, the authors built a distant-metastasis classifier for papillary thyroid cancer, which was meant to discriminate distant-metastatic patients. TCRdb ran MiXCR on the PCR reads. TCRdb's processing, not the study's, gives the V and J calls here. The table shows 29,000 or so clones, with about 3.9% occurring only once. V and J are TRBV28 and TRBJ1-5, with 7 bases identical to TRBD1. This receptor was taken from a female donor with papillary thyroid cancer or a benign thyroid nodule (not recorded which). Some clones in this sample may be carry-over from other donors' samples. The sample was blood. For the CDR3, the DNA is TGTGCCAGCAGTTTACCCGGACAGGTAGACGCCCAGCCCCAGCATTTT. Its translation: CASSLPGQVDAQPQHF.